The sequence of this T cell receptor beta chain was determined in a study of blood T cells in healthy people across ages. For the second PCR, which ran for about 7 to 11 cycles, a sample-barcoded 5' primer and a J-beta primer mix were used. Unique molecular identifiers of 12 random nucleotides labeled each cDNA. A single record per CDR3 protein comes from TCRdb applying MiXCR to the 5' RACE reads. The top ten clones hold under 4.5% of a sample with approximately 800,000 distinct CDR3 sequences, 20% to 30% of them seen once. V lost 0 bases and J lost 4; bases outside the gene matches: 4. Germline CDR1 and CDR2: SGHRS and YFSETQ. The CDR3 is 16 amino acids. The same specimen was also included in a second study, on T cells of mothers and their children. In that study: Each mother yielded more than 9 million TCR beta CDR3 reads. Each child yielded approximately 2.9 million reads.

The source of this sequence is a boy aged 5-17 years in good health. This chain joins TRBV5-1 and TRBJ2-4; 10 bases fit TRBD1. Sequences were obtained from blood. This CDR3 reads CASSLVGTGEKNIQYF. DNA of the CDR3: TGCGCCAGCAGCTTGGTAGGGACAGGGGAGAAAAACATTCAGTACTTC.